One sample yielded the 11 T cell receptor beta chains listed below, sequenced in a study of blood T cell repertoires in COVID-19. Libraries were prepared by immunoSEQ multiplex PCR; TCRdb keeps only in-frame clonotypes and omits some of them. The table includes about 390,000 clones, about 86% detected once. Sequencing was carried out using PBMCs or T cells enriched from blood (not recorded which). Receptors were obtained from a woman aged 45-65 years who had recovered from COVID-19.

The V gene is TRBV27, the J gene TRBJ1-6; 12 bases are shared with TRBD1. The CDR3 is made up of 15 amino acids. CDR1 is MNHEY, CDR2 SMNVEV, per germline (reference sequence). The ends lost 4 bases at V and 10 bases at J; junction bases unmatched: 5. CDR3 amino acids: CASSWDRGLGSPLHF. DNA of the CDR3: TGTGCCAGCAGTTGGGACAGGGGGCTGGGATCACCCCTCCACTTT.

The chain employs TRBV7-2 and TRBJ1-4; 7 nucleotides line up with TRBD1. The CDR3 has 15 amino acids. Germline-derived CDR1 and CDR2 are SGHTA and FQGNSA. Germline trimming cut 5 bases from V and 7 bases from J; bases unmatched to any gene: 10. The CDR3 nucleotides are TGTGCCAGCAGCCTAAACAGGGGACGGGGTGAAAAACTGTTTTTT. The encoded protein is CASSLNRGRGEKLFF.

The gene calls are TRBV10-1 and TRBJ2-2; TRBD2 aligns across 9 bases. Germline CDR1 WNHNN, CDR2 SYGVQD (reference sequence). The CDR3 runs 16 residues. The J segment lost 6 bases and the V segment lost 5 bases, leaving 10 bases of the junction unmatched. The DNA for the CDR3 is TGCGCCAGCAGTCCCCAGAAGCGGGGGGAAGCCGGGGAGCTGTTTTTT. This sequence encodes CASSPQKRGEAGELFF.

The chain links TRBV29-1 to TRBJ2-1; 15 bases agree with TRBD2. The CDR3 loop spans 14 amino acids. Germline V lookup: CDR1 SQVTM, CDR2 ANQGSEA. The ends lost 6 bases at V and 9 bases at J; junction bases unmatched: 6. CDR3 sequence (DNA): TGCAGCGTGGACGGACTAGCGGGGGGGAGTGAGCAGTTCTTC. Translation gives CSVDGLAGGSEQFF.

This sequence joins TRBV29-1 and TRBJ2-7; D perhaps matches TRBD1 (6 bases). The CDR3 has 12 residues. V was pared by 7 bases and J by 1 base, with 11 bases between. From germline, CDR1 is SQVTM and CDR2 ANQGSEA. CDR3 residues: CSARTESYEQYF. The DNA of the CDR3 is TGCAGCGCCCGGACAGAATCCTACGAGCAGTACTTC.

This clone was found many times. This chain joins TRBV9 and TRBJ2-3; TRBD2 matches 10 bases. The junction had 3 bases not matched to a gene; V was cut back by 0 bases and J by 2 bases. The CDR3 is made up of 16 amino acids. Germline CDR1 is SGDLS and CDR2 is YYNGEE. CDR3 amino acids: CASSVAGTSVTDTQYF. The CDR3 DNA is TGTGCCAGCAGCGTAGCGGGGACTAGCGTCACAGATACGCAGTATTTT.

The chain carries TRBV14 and TRBJ1-2, with TRBD1 identical over 8 bases. The germline CDR1 and CDR2 sequences are SGHDN and FVKESK. V lost 6 bases to trimming and J lost 5 bases; unmatched junction nucleotides: 8. The length of the CDR3 is 14 residues. The CDR3 sequence: CASRGTGHGYGYTF. The CDR3 DNA is TGTGCCAGCAGGGGGACAGGACATGGGTATGGCTACACCTTC.

The chain employs TRBV3-1 (or the pseudogene TRBV3-2) and TRBJ2-2; D is unresolved. The V and J ends lost 3 bases and 2 bases respectively, with 4 bases between them. This CDR3 region has 13 residues. Germline lookup yields CDR1 LGHDT and CDR2 YNNKEL (reference sequence). CDR3 loop: CASSHVNTGELFF. CDR3 coding DNA: TGTGCCAGCAGCCACGTTAACACCGGGGAGCTGTTTTTT.

This CDR3 reads CASGRQGTYGYTF. In DNA, the CDR3 is TGTGCCAGCGGAAGACAGGGGACTTATGGCTACACCTTC. This chain connects TRBV25-1 to TRBJ1-2, with 8 bases identical to TRBD1. The CDR3 consists of 13 residues. Per germline, CDR1 MGHDK and CDR2 SYGVNS. The V and J ends lost 8 bases and 5 bases, in that order; junction bases with no gene match: 7.

This chain joins TRBV27 and TRBJ1-1, with 10 nucleotides matching TRBD1. After removal of 3 bases from V and 12 bases from J, the junction contained 7 bases not matched to a gene. The germline V gene encodes CDR1 MNHEY and CDR2 SMNVEV (reference sequence). This CDR3 comprises 13 residues. The CDR3 sequence: CASSFKTGGETFF. DNA of the CDR3: TGTGCCAGCAGTTTTAAGACAGGGGGCGAAACTTTCTTT.

The rearrangement links TRBV5-1 to TRBJ1-4; D is unclear. The CDR3 sequence is 14 residues long. Germline loops: CDR1 SGHRS, CDR2 YFSETQ. The V end was cut by 5 bases, the J end by 8 bases, with 16 bases between. The CDR3 is CASSTRGLDEKLFF. CDR3 nucleotides: TGCGCCAGCAGTACCCGGGGTCTTGACGAAAAACTGTTTTTT.